This is a list of T cell receptor beta chains from one sample in a study of cytomegalovirus exposure and HLA in healthy donors. Assay: immunoSEQ multiplex PCR; the TCRdb copy retains only in-frame clones and omits some. The repertoire holds about 200,000 clones, with 82% as singletons. The sample taken for sequencing was PBMCs. The receptors were sampled from a boy aged 2 to 10 in good health and CMV-seronegative. Each CDR3 is given with its conserved first and last residue. The D gene is left open where the match is weak. Size tells how often a clone was seen (once, few, many) or the class of an expanded clone, and some rows leave it out.

d_call: -; j_call: TRBJ1-1; clone_size: -; v_call: TRBV5-4; cdr3_aa: CASSDDPTEAEAFF; cdr3_nt: TGTGCCAGCAGCGACGACCCCACGGAGGCTGAAGCTTTCTTT
d_call: TRBD1; j_call: TRBJ1-2; clone_size: -; v_call: TRBV18; cdr3_aa: CASSPPQGTIYGYTF; cdr3_nt: TGTGCCAGCTCACCACCACAGGGGACCATCTATGGCTACACCTTC
d_call: TRBD1; j_call: TRBJ1-2; clone_size: -; v_call: TRBV6-5; cdr3_aa: CASSSSPWTGNYGYTF; cdr3_nt: TGTGCCAGCAGTTCTTCCCCCTGGACAGGGAACTATGGCTACACCTTC
d_call: TRBD1; j_call: TRBJ2-1; clone_size: few; v_call: TRBV20-1; cdr3_aa: CSASTGVEQFF; cdr3_nt: TGCAGTGCTTCAACAGGGGTTGAGCAGTTCTTC
d_call: -; j_call: TRBJ2-3; clone_size: few; v_call: TRBV5-6; cdr3_aa: CASSLRAGARTDTQYF; cdr3_nt: TGTGCCAGCAGCTTACGTGCGGGGGCACGCACAGATACGCAGTATTTT
d_call: TRBD2; j_call: TRBJ2-4; clone_size: -; v_call: TRBV9; cdr3_aa: CASSPRTSGAVIQYF; cdr3_nt: TGTGCCAGCAGCCCCCGGACTAGCGGGGCCGTCATTCAGTACTTC
d_call: TRBD1; j_call: TRBJ1-2; clone_size: -; v_call: TRBV19; cdr3_aa: CASSPGTANYGYTF; cdr3_nt: TGTGCCAGTAGTCCCGGGACAGCTAACTATGGCTACACCTTC
d_call: -; j_call: TRBJ1-1; clone_size: -; v_call: TRBV2; cdr3_aa: CASRLGLNTEAFF; cdr3_nt: TGTGCCAGCCGCCTTGGGCTCAACACTGAAGCTTTCTTT
d_call: TRBD1; j_call: TRBJ2-5; clone_size: -; v_call: TRBV19; cdr3_aa: CASSNLKGQGVETQYF; cdr3_nt: TGTGCCAGTAGTAACCTAAAGGGACAGGGGGTAGAGACCCAGTACTTC
d_call: TRBD2; j_call: TRBJ2-3; clone_size: -; v_call: TRBV5-6; cdr3_aa: CASSLGGAGGWDTQYF; cdr3_nt: TGTGCCAGCAGCTTGGGGGGGGCGGGGGGCTGGGATACGCAGTATTTT
d_call: -; j_call: TRBJ1-1; clone_size: -; v_call: TRBV4-3; cdr3_aa: CASSQEVTGDWAFF; cdr3_nt: TGCGCCAGCAGCCAAGAGGTTACCGGGGATTGGGCTTTCTTT
d_call: -; j_call: TRBJ1-1; clone_size: -; v_call: TRBV6-5; cdr3_aa: CASSYYDPRDTEAFF; cdr3_nt: TGTGCCAGCAGTTACTACGACCCCCGGGACACTGAAGCTTTCTTT
d_call: -; j_call: TRBJ1-5; clone_size: -; v_call: TRBV2; cdr3_aa: CASNPAGLSNQPQHF; cdr3_nt: TGTGCCAGCAACCCCGCCGGTCTTAGCAATCAGCCCCAGCATTTT
d_call: -; j_call: TRBJ2-5; clone_size: -; v_call: TRBV7-9; cdr3_aa: CASSLALTQYF; cdr3_nt: TGTGCCAGCAGCTTAGCCCTCACCCAGTACTTC
d_call: -; j_call: TRBJ2-7; clone_size: once; v_call: TRBV6-1; cdr3_aa: CASSERKRDYEQYF; cdr3_nt: TGTGCCAGCAGTGAAAGGAAGAGGGACTACGAGCAGTACTTC
d_call: TRBD1; j_call: TRBJ1-2; clone_size: -; v_call: TRBV5-4; cdr3_aa: CASSAGTGFYGYTF; cdr3_nt: TGTGCCAGCAGCGCGGGGACAGGGTTTTATGGCTACACCTTC
d_call: TRBD1; j_call: TRBJ1-4; clone_size: once; v_call: TRBV19; cdr3_aa: CASSPLGQGPKAEKLFF; cdr3_nt: TGTGCCAGTAGTCCTCTGGGACAGGGCCCGAAGGCTGAAAAACTGTTTTTT
d_call: TRBD1; j_call: TRBJ1-2; clone_size: -; v_call: TRBV13; cdr3_aa: CASSLARQGGHGYTF; cdr3_nt: TGTGCCAGCAGCTTAGCGAGACAGGGGGGACATGGCTACACCTTC
d_call: TRBD2; j_call: TRBJ2-5; clone_size: -; v_call: TRBV9; cdr3_aa: CASSGRGGQETQYF; cdr3_nt: TGTGCCAGCAGCGGGCGGGGGGGTCAAGAGACCCAGTACTTC
d_call: -; j_call: TRBJ1-6; clone_size: -; v_call: TRBV27; cdr3_aa: CASSLRGTSPLHF; cdr3_nt: TGTGCCAGCAGTTTAAGGGGGACTTCACCCCTCCACTTT
d_call: TRBD1; j_call: TRBJ2-3; clone_size: -; v_call: TRBV7-2; cdr3_aa: CASKDRDFWPTDTQYF; cdr3_nt: TGTGCCAGCAAGGACAGGGATTTTTGGCCCACAGATACGCAGTATTTT
d_call: -; j_call: TRBJ2-7; clone_size: -; v_call: TRBV7-9; cdr3_aa: CASSSSVLSYEQYF; cdr3_nt: TGTGCCAGCAGCTCTAGCGTACTCTCCTACGAGCAGTACTTC
d_call: TRBD1; j_call: TRBJ1-2; clone_size: -; v_call: TRBV19; cdr3_aa: CASRDRVGYTF; cdr3_nt: TGTGCCAGTAGAGACAGGGTTGGCTACACCTTC
d_call: TRBD1; j_call: TRBJ1-2; clone_size: -; v_call: TRBV18; cdr3_aa: CASSGYGTGSHGYTF; cdr3_nt: TGTGCCAGCTCAGGTTACGGGACAGGGTCGCATGGCTACACCTTC
d_call: -; j_call: TRBJ2-7; clone_size: -; v_call: TRBV27; cdr3_aa: CAAKGHDEQYF; cdr3_nt: TGTGCTGCTAAGGGGCACGACGAGCAGTACTTC
d_call: -; j_call: TRBJ1-1; clone_size: -; v_call: TRBV19; cdr3_aa: CATGNTEAFF; cdr3_nt: TGTGCTACGGGGAACACTGAAGCTTTCTTT
d_call: TRBD2; j_call: TRBJ2-5; clone_size: -; v_call: TRBV9; cdr3_aa: CASSQELAGGTETQYF; cdr3_nt: TGTGCCAGCAGCCAAGAACTAGCGGGGGGAACAGAGACCCAGTACTTC
d_call: -; j_call: TRBJ2-7; clone_size: -; v_call: TRBV9; cdr3_aa: CASSGGLEGEQYF; cdr3_nt: TGTGCCAGCAGCGGGGGGCTTGAAGGGGAGCAGTACTTC
d_call: TRBD2; j_call: TRBJ2-1; clone_size: -; v_call: TRBV7-3; cdr3_aa: CASSQSGGGGSEQFF; cdr3_nt: TGTGCCAGCAGCCAGTCCGGCGGGGGGGGCAGTGAGCAGTTCTTC
d_call: TRBD1; j_call: TRBJ1-1; clone_size: -; v_call: TRBV19; cdr3_aa: CASNQGARTEAFF; cdr3_nt: TGTGCCAGTAATCAGGGGGCGCGGACTGAAGCTTTCTTT
d_call: -; j_call: TRBJ2-3; clone_size: -; v_call: TRBV29-1; cdr3_aa: CSVRIAVDTQYF; cdr3_nt: TGCAGCGTTCGGATAGCGGTAGATACGCAGTATTTT
d_call: TRBD1; j_call: TRBJ2-7; clone_size: -; v_call: TRBV6-6; cdr3_aa: CASRSRGRYEQYF; cdr3_nt: TGTGCCAGCAGGTCCAGGGGGCGGTACGAGCAGTACTTC
d_call: TRBD1; j_call: TRBJ1-2; clone_size: -; v_call: TRBV11-2; cdr3_aa: CASSRRGRGYGYTF; cdr3_nt: TGTGCCAGCAGTCGCCGGGGCAGGGGGTATGGCTACACCTTC
d_call: TRBD1; j_call: TRBJ1-5; clone_size: -; v_call: TRBV7-2; cdr3_aa: CASSLGQGGQPQHF; cdr3_nt: TGTGCCAGCAGCTTAGGTCAGGGGGGTCAGCCCCAGCATTTT
d_call: TRBD2; j_call: TRBJ2-3; clone_size: -; v_call: TRBV7-2; cdr3_aa: CASSLGWAGGADTQYF; cdr3_nt: TGTGCCAGCAGCTTAGGGTGGGCGGGGGGGGCAGATACGCAGTATTTT
d_call: TRBD1; j_call: TRBJ1-2; clone_size: -; v_call: TRBV7-2; cdr3_aa: CASSPQTGGEYGYTF; cdr3_nt: TGTGCCAGCAGCCCCCAGACAGGGGGCGAGTATGGCTACACCTTC
d_call: TRBD1; j_call: TRBJ1-6; clone_size: -; v_call: TRBV9; cdr3_aa: CASSVLDRINSPLHF; cdr3_nt: TGTGCCAGCAGCGTCCTGGACAGGATTAATTCACCCCTCCACTTT
d_call: TRBD1; j_call: TRBJ2-7; clone_size: once; v_call: TRBV5-1; cdr3_aa: CASSLGTGPYEQYF; cdr3_nt: TGCGCCAGCAGCTTGGGGACAGGGCCCTACGAGCAGTACTTC
d_call: -; j_call: TRBJ2-3; clone_size: -; v_call: TRBV5-4; cdr3_aa: CASSATSVADTQYF; cdr3_nt: TGTGCCAGCAGCGCGACCAGCGTCGCAGATACGCAGTATTTT
d_call: TRBD1; j_call: TRBJ1-5; clone_size: -; v_call: TRBV19; cdr3_aa: CASSTGQGVRPQHF; cdr3_nt: TGTGCCAGTAGTACCGGACAGGGGGTTAGGCCCCAGCATTTT
d_call: -; j_call: TRBJ1-1; clone_size: -; v_call: TRBV19; cdr3_aa: CASSHRVPNTEAFF; cdr3_nt: TGTGCCAGTAGCCACAGGGTCCCGAACACTGAAGCTTTCTTT
d_call: TRBD1; j_call: TRBJ1-4; clone_size: -; v_call: TRBV10-3; cdr3_aa: CATRDRGEKLFF; cdr3_nt: TGTGCCACCCGGGACAGGGGTGAAAAACTGTTTTTT
d_call: -; j_call: TRBJ2-7; clone_size: -; v_call: TRBV6-1; cdr3_aa: CASSRRTDFYEQYF; cdr3_nt: TGTGCCAGCAGTCGAAGGACAGATTTCTACGAGCAGTACTTC
d_call: TRBD1; j_call: TRBJ2-7; clone_size: -; v_call: TRBV2; cdr3_aa: CASRAIQGAHEQYF; cdr3_nt: TGTGCCAGCAGGGCCATACAGGGGGCCCACGAGCAGTACTTC
d_call: TRBD2; j_call: TRBJ2-7; clone_size: -; v_call: TRBV5-1; cdr3_aa: CASSLGGLAGLSSYEQYF; cdr3_nt: TGCGCCAGCAGCTTGGGGGGACTAGCGGGGCTGAGCTCCTACGAGCAGTACTTC
d_call: -; j_call: TRBJ2-1; clone_size: -; v_call: TRBV4-3; cdr3_aa: CASSQDRTTNEQFF; cdr3_nt: TGCGCCAGCAGCCAAGATCGGACAACAAATGAGCAGTTCTTC
d_call: -; j_call: TRBJ1-3; clone_size: -; v_call: TRBV7-9; cdr3_aa: CASSLSRLSVRGNTIYF; cdr3_nt: TGTGCCAGCAGCTTAAGTCGGCTAAGCGTAAGGGGAAACACCATATATTTT
d_call: -; j_call: TRBJ2-2; clone_size: once; v_call: TRBV7-2; cdr3_aa: CASSLAYYGELFF; cdr3_nt: TGTGCCAGCAGCTTAGCATACTACGGGGAGCTGTTTTTT
d_call: TRBD1; j_call: TRBJ2-1; clone_size: -; v_call: TRBV4-1; cdr3_aa: CASSPPGTGHYNEQFF; cdr3_nt: TGCGCCAGCAGCCCCCCCGGGACAGGGCATTACAATGAGCAGTTCTTC
d_call: -; j_call: TRBJ2-3; clone_size: -; v_call: TRBV9; cdr3_aa: CASSVYGSTDTQYF; cdr3_nt: TGTGCCAGCAGCGTTTACGGTAGCACAGATACGCAGTATTTT
d_call: TRBD2; j_call: TRBJ2-1; clone_size: -; v_call: TRBV7-8; cdr3_aa: CASSLADRLAGNEQFF; cdr3_nt: TGTGCCAGCAGCTTAGCCGATCGACTAGCTGGCAATGAGCAGTTCTTC
d_call: -; j_call: TRBJ1-4; clone_size: -; v_call: TRBV9; cdr3_aa: CASSAYRVAEKLFF; cdr3_nt: TGTGCCAGCAGCGCTTACAGGGTGGCTGAAAAACTGTTTTTT
d_call: -; j_call: TRBJ2-2; clone_size: -; v_call: TRBV19; cdr3_aa: CASSLEMAGELFF; cdr3_nt: TGTGCCAGTAGTCTCGAGATGGCCGGGGAGCTGTTTTTT